Listed below are T cell receptor beta chains from one sample, sequenced in a study of T cells after yellow fever vaccination. TCRdb redid the calling of the 5' RACE reads with MiXCR, one entry per CDR3 protein. Among approximately 510,000 distinct CDR3 sequences listed, 20% to 25% were seen once. Here the sequenced sample was PBMCs, taken around 3 weeks after the first yellow fever vaccination. These receptors all stem from a man younger than 35 who received the YFV17D yellow fever vaccine. Each CDR3 is given with its conserved first and last residue. A D gene is named only where the DNA matches it firmly. Size tells how often a clone was seen (once, few, many) or the class of an expanded clone, and some rows leave it out.

size | D | J | V | CDR3 | DNA
- | - | TRBJ1-6 | TRBV27 | CASSFQGYSPLHF | TGTGCCAGCAGTTTTCAGGGGTATTCACCCCTCCACTTT
- | TRBD1 | TRBJ2-7 | TRBV19 | CASKDRGDSYEQYF | TGTGCCAGTAAAGACAGGGGGGACTCCTACGAGCAGTACTTC
once | - | TRBJ2-2 | TRBV24-1 | CATSEADTLNTGELFF | TGTGCCACCAGTGAAGCGGACACCCTGAACACCGGGGAGCTGTTTTTT
- | - | TRBJ1-2 | TRBV7-2 | CASSGDTANYGYTF | TGTGCCAGCAGCGGGGACACGGCCAACTATGGCTACACCTTC
few | - | TRBJ2-6 | TRBV24-1 | CATSRDSGANVLTF | TGTGCCACCTCGCGGGACTCTGGGGCCAACGTCCTGACTTTC
many | TRBD2 | TRBJ2-1 | TRBV7-3 | CASSPTSGAYNEQFF | TGTGCCAGCAGCCCGACTAGCGGGGCGTACAATGAGCAGTTCTTC
- | - | TRBJ2-5 | TRBV20-1 | CSARVRERVGETQYF | TGCAGTGCTAGAGTCCGCGAGCGGGTCGGGGAGACCCAGTACTTC
few | - | TRBJ2-7 | TRBV7-3 | CASSPDPHQEQYF | TGTGCCAGCAGCCCGGACCCGCACCAAGAGCAGTACTTC
few | - | TRBJ2-1 | TRBV28 | CASSQPAGRVYEQFF | TGTGCCAGCAGCCAGCCCGCAGGAAGGGTGTATGAGCAGTTCTTC
- | TRBD2 | TRBJ2-3 | TRBV7-2 | CASSQRGGPDTQYF | TGTGCCAGCAGCCAGCGGGGGGGCCCAGATACGCAGTATTTT
few | TRBD1 | TRBJ1-6 | TRBV11-1 | CASSGTGVTSSYNSPLHF | TGTGCCAGCAGCGGGACAGGGGTCACCAGCTCCTATAATTCACCCCTCCACTTT
few | TRBD2 | TRBJ2-4 | TRBV3-1 | CASSQPTSGVNIQYF | TGTGCCAGCAGCCAACCGACTAGCGGGGTAAACATTCAGTACTTC
many | TRBD1 | TRBJ1-2 | TRBV6-5 | CASSYDQGVQSYTF | TGTGCCAGCAGTTACGATCAGGGGGTTCAAAGCTACACCTTC
- | - | TRBJ2-3 | TRBV7-2 | CASSLSAGWGELDTQYF | TGTGCCAGCAGCTTATCGGCAGGGTGGGGAGAATTGGATACGCAGTATTTT
few | TRBD1 | TRBJ1-1 | TRBV5-5 | CASSRTRGTGVRTEAFF | TGTGCCAGCAGCCGCACCCGGGGGACAGGGGTTCGGACTGAAGCTTTCTTT
- | - | TRBJ2-7 | TRBV20-1 | CSATDRGEDSYEQYF | TGCAGTGCAACAGACCGCGGGGAGGATTCCTACGAGCAGTACTTC
- | - | TRBJ1-1 | TRBV29-1 | CSVERRGEAFF | TGCAGCGTTGAACGGCGAGGGGAGGCTTTCTTT
- | TRBD1 | TRBJ2-5 | TRBV30 | CAWSHPTGQETQYF | TGTGCCTGGAGTCACCCGACAGGGCAAGAGACCCAGTACTTC
few | TRBD2 | TRBJ2-1 | TRBV7-8 | CASSLPGGGANEQFF | TGTGCCAGCAGCTTGCCAGGCGGGGGGGCAAATGAGCAGTTCTTC
few | - | TRBJ1-2 | TRBV14 | CASSQGWIDGYTF | TGTGCCAGCAGCCAGGGGTGGATTGACGGCTACACCTTC
- | TRBD2 | TRBJ2-5 | TRBV5-1 | CASTLTSGSQETQYF | TGCGCCAGCACCCTGACTAGCGGGAGTCAAGAGACCCAGTACTTC
few | - | TRBJ2-2 | TRBV5-1 | CASSWVPGPGELFF | TGCGCCAGCAGCTGGGTCCCCGGGCCCGGGGAGCTGTTTTTT
many | - | TRBJ2-5 | TRBV6-5 | CASSSRTGIGSETQYF | TGTGCCAGCAGTTCCCGGACGGGCATCGGCTCGGAGACCCAGTACTTC
few | - | TRBJ1-3 | TRBV28 | CASSLRQANTIYF | TGTGCCAGCAGTCTCAGACAGGCGAACACCATATATTTT
few | - | TRBJ1-4 | TRBV14 | CASSQDQSRVAEKLFF | TGTGCCAGCAGCCAAGATCAGTCCAGGGTGGCCGAAAAACTGTTTTTT
- | - | TRBJ2-6 | TRBV12-3/TRBV12-4 | CASNGQRGSGGANVLTF | TGTGCCAGCAACGGTCAAAGGGGGAGTGGTGGGGCCAACGTCCTGACTTTC
- | TRBD1 | TRBJ2-3 | TRBV24-1 | CATSDRTGDNTDTQYF | TGTGCCACCAGTGATCGTACAGGGGATAACACAGATACGCAGTATTTT
- | TRBD1 | TRBJ2-2 | TRBV7-7 | CASSVRDRTTGELFF | TGTGCTAGCAGCGTCCGGGACAGGACCACCGGGGAGCTGTTTTTT
few | TRBD1 | TRBJ1-1 | TRBV10-3 | CAMTGAMNTEAFF | TGTGCCATGACAGGGGCGATGAACACTGAAGCTTTCTTT
- | - | TRBJ1-2 | TRBV5-4 | CASRKQGGLYGYTF | TGTGCCAGCAGGAAACAGGGAGGGCTCTATGGCTACACCTTC
few | TRBD1 | TRBJ1-5 | TRBV7-2 | CASSQGGLGPQHF | TGTGCCAGCAGCCAAGGGGGCCTGGGGCCCCAGCATTTT
few | - | TRBJ1-2 | TRBV27 | CASSLNVNYGYTF | TGTGCCAGCAGTTTAAATGTTAACTATGGCTACACCTTC
few | TRBD2 | TRBJ2-7 | TRBV11-2 | CASSLGAGGRYEQYF | TGTGCCAGCAGCTTAGGAGCGGGGGGGCGGTACGAGCAGTACTTC
- | - | TRBJ1-1 | TRBV9 | CASSVDGAGAEAFF | TGTGCCAGCAGCGTAGATGGGGCCGGCGCTGAAGCTTTCTTT
few | - | TRBJ2-1 | TRBV12-3/TRBV12-4 | CASSLAGQGREQFF | TGTGCCAGCAGTTTAGCGGGGCAGGGTCGGGAGCAGTTCTTC
few | TRBD2 | TRBJ2-3 | TRBV20-1 | CSAINPGGRADTQYF | TGCAGTGCCATTAACCCGGGGGGGCGGGCAGATACGCAGTATTTT
- | - | TRBJ2-5 | TRBV27 | CASSLQKTQYF | TGTGCCAGCAGTTTACAAAAGACCCAGTACTTC
- | TRBD1 | TRBJ2-2 | TRBV7-9 | CAAPGQGLSGELFF | TGTGCGGCCCCGGGACAGGGGTTATCCGGGGAGCTGTTTTTT
- | - | TRBJ2-7 | TRBV5-6 | CASSSLEATYEQYF | TGTGCCAGCAGCTCCTTGGAAGCAACCTACGAGCAGTACTTC
- | - | TRBJ2-1 | TRBV20-1 | CSASRGPDPSYNEQFF | TGCAGTGCTTCCCGGGGACCGGACCCCTCGTACAATGAGCAGTTCTTC
- | TRBD2 | TRBJ2-5 | TRBV10-3 | CAISDGGGASETQYF | TGTGCCATCAGTGATGGCGGGGGGGCATCAGAGACCCAGTACTTC
few | TRBD1 | TRBJ1-2 | TRBV10-3 | CAISEQQGGNYGYTF | TGTGCCATCAGTGAGCAGCAGGGGGGAAATTATGGCTACACCTTC
few | - | TRBJ1-1 | TRBV6-2/TRBV6-3 | CASSYIGAEAFF | TGTGCCAGCAGTTACATCGGGGCTGAAGCTTTCTTT
- | - | TRBJ1-1 | TRBV6-1 | CASRVGGNTEAFF | TGTGCCAGCAGGGTGGGGGGGAACACTGAAGCTTTCTTT
- | - | TRBJ2-7 | TRBV10-3 | CAISEGQSSYEQYF | TGTGCCATCAGTGAGGGGCAGAGCTCCTACGAGCAGTACTTC
many | - | TRBJ2-2 | TRBV12-3/TRBV12-4 | CASSLGGPGELFF | TGTGCCAGCAGCTTAGGTGGTCCCGGGGAGCTGTTTTTT
many | - | TRBJ1-2 | TRBV3-1 | CASSQDIFYGYTF | TGTGCCAGCAGCCAAGATATCTTCTATGGCTACACCTTC
few | TRBD1 | TRBJ2-7 | TRBV6-1 | CASSPGQGLYEQYF | TGTGCCAGCAGTCCGGGACAGGGGCTCTACGAGCAGTACTTC
many | - | TRBJ1-1 | TRBV6-4 | CASRGRGDTEAFF | TGTGCCAGCCGAGGACGGGGCGACACTGAAGCTTTCTTT
- | - | TRBJ1-1 | TRBV7-8 | CASSLGRVGDGEAFF | TGTGCCAGCAGCTTAGGTCGTGTTGGGGACGGTGAAGCTTTCTTT
- | TRBD2 | TRBJ2-1 | TRBV14 | CASSPGGLADNEQFF | TGTGCCAGCAGCCCTGGGGGACTAGCGGACAATGAGCAGTTCTTC
- | - | TRBJ2-3 | TRBV25-1 | CASSKTGTDTQYF | TGTGCCAGCAGCAAAACAGGGACGGATACGCAGTATTTT
- | TRBD1 | TRBJ1-3 | TRBV7-6 | CASSSGTASGNTIYF | TGTGCCAGCAGCTCGGGGACAGCCTCTGGAAACACCATATATTTT